The 5 T cell receptor beta chains in this list originate from one sample, sequenced in a study of blood T cell repertoires in COVID-19. Sequencing used immunoSEQ multiplex PCR; TCRdb keeps in-frame clones, though not all of them. Of fewer than 450,000 clones in the sample, about nine tenths are singletons; the top ten hold about 0.6%. The material sequenced was PBMCs or T cells enriched from blood (not recorded which). These receptors were collected from a man between 18 and 29 years old who had recovered from COVID-19.

This chain joins TRBV10-2 and TRBJ2-1, with 10 bases that match TRBD2. This CDR3 is 14 amino acids long. CDR1 and CDR2 from the germline V gene are WSHSY and SAAADI. Trimming cost V 8 bases and J 12 bases; bases outside gene matches: 13. CDR3 protein: CASEGLADSMRQFF. The CDR3 nucleotides are TGCGCCAGCGAAGGACTAGCGGACTCAATGAGGCAGTTCTTC.

Here the CDR3 DNA reads TGTGCCAGTAGTGGGGTAGGGGGCTACGAGCAGTACTTC. The encoded protein is CASSGVGGYEQYF. This chain connects TRBV19 to TRBJ2-7; tentative D call: TRBD1 (6 bases). V dropped 5 bases and J dropped 3 bases, with 11 bases sitting between them. The CDR3 is made up of 13 amino acids. The germline V gene has CDR1 LNHDA and CDR2 SQIVND (reference sequence).

This clone was counted a few times. The chain links TRBV4-1 to TRBJ1-6; D perhaps matches TRBD1 (6 bases). Trimming stripped 4 bases from V and 7 bases from J, with 20 bases between. In germline, CDR1 is MGHRA, CDR2 YSYEKL. The CDR3 runs 17 residues. The CDR3 DNA reads TGCGCCAGCAGCCCTCATCAAGCCAGGGGCAGGAATTCACCCCTCCACTTT. Protein: CASSPHQARGRNSPLHF.

The chain couples TRBV12-3 or TRBV12-4 to TRBJ1-5; a possible D gene is TRBD1 (6 bases). V lost 8 bases and J lost 7, with 15 bases in between. This CDR3 has 13 amino acids. Here the CDR3 DNA reads TGTGCCAGCTCCCAGGGGAGCGACCAGCCCCAGCATTTT. Translation: CASSQGSDQPQHF.

The chain recombines TRBV29-1 with TRBJ2-7; the D gene is possibly TRBD1 (6 bases). CDR1 and CDR2 (germline): SQVTM, ANQGSEA. The CDR3 is 12 amino acids. Trimming took 7 bases from V and 0 from J, leaving 10 bases between them. In DNA form, the CDR3 reads TGCAGCGCCAAGGACAGCTCCTACGAGCAGTACTTC. Protein: CSAKDSSYEQYF.